This T cell receptor (beta chain) was sequenced for a study of blood T cell repertoires in COVID-19. Study in general: Acute-phase and convalescent COVID-19 samples originated in the United States, Italy and Spain. T cells, B-cell-depleted T cells, or PBMCs supplied cDNA or gDNA.

Original data processing: Amplification with reference gene primers provided the estimates of nucleated cell counts. Produced via immunoSEQ multiplex PCR; TCRdb's table is partial and in-frame only. That table supplies the V and J calls and clone size; D and trimming were determined from the DNA. This sample yields 150,000 to 200,000 clones, of which around 83% are seen a single time; roughly 7.7% belongs to the top ten. The length of the CDR3 is 14 residues. With 6 bases clipped from V and 4 bases from J, the junction kept 7 bases outside the gene matches. Germline CDR1 is MDHEN and CDR2 is SYDVKM. Source material: peripheral blood. The receptor was isolated from a woman in her sixties or seventies with acute or convalescent COVID-19. This sequence joins TRBV28 and TRBJ2-7; 9 bases are a match to TRBD1. As DNA, the CDR3 is TGTGCCAGCAGAACGCCGGGACAGGGTTACGAGCAGTACTTC. It translates to CASRTPGQGYEQYF.